The 18 T cell receptor beta chains listed next were all sequenced from one sample in a study of regulatory T cells in long-lasting Graves disease. Time point defined: newly diagnosed GD, antithyroid drugs for less than 3 months. The TCR library was made from RNA that had been extracted from PBMCs in TRIzol. Arm-PCR of CDR3 regions with iRepertoire HTBI primers generated TCR beta libraries. TCRdb reprocessed the multiplex PCR reads with MiXCR, giving one entry per CDR3 protein. The profile shows some 250,000 distinct CDR3 sequences, roughly a fifth of them singletons. The starting material was peripheral blood mononuclear cells (PBMCs), obtained at new diagnosis, from a patient treated with antithyroid drugs. The receptors come from a female donor with Graves disease.

This clonotype was recorded many times. CDR3 DNA sequence: TGTGCCAGCAGCTTAGTAGGAGGGAGCGGGAACACTGAAGCTTTCTTT. Translation: CASSLVGGSGNTEAFF. V and J are TRBV7-8 and TRBJ1-1; no firm D call. V was trimmed by 1 base and J by 1 base, leaving 13 bases between them. The germline V gene has CDR1 SGHVS and CDR2 FQNEAQ. The CDR3 sequence is 16 residues long. The variable domain in full, completed from reference TRBV7-8 and TRBJ1-1, reads GAGVSQSPRYKVAKRGQDVALRCDPISGHVSLFWYQQALGQGPEFLTYFQNEAQLDKSGLPSDRFFAERPEGSVSTLKIQRTQQEDSAVYLCASSLVGGSGNTEAFFGQGTRLTVV.

With respect to this clonotype: It is likely a read error: a sequence one base away is far more abundant. The V call is TRBV7-2, the J call TRBJ2-1; 8 positions match TRBD2. TRBJ2-3 explains the end of the DNA better; the J call may be wrong. This CDR3 is 16 amino acids long. CDR1 is SGHTA and CDR2 is FQGNSA in the germline V gene. Here the CDR3 DNA reads TGTGCCAGCAGCTTGGTCCGGGGGGGACTGAGAGGTACGCAGTATTTT. This encodes CASSLVRGGLRGTQYF.

V usage is TRBV12-3 or TRBV12-4 and J usage is TRBJ1-2, with 9 nucleotides matching TRBD1. The CDR3 loop spans 14 amino acids. Losses at the gene ends were 5 bases for V and 7 bases for J; bases not matched to a gene: 8. CDR3: CASSPGTGMFGYTF. CDR3 DNA: TGTGCCAGCAGTCCCGGGACAGGGATGTTTGGCTACACCTTC.

The chain joins TRBV28 to TRBJ1-1; D not resolved. CDR1 is MDHEN, CDR2 SYDVKM, per germline. CDR3 length: 16 amino acids. Trimming took 5 bases from V and 0 from J, leaving 16 bases between them. The CDR3 loop is CASSPPPIQLNTEAFF. The CDR3, as DNA: TGTGCCAGCAGTCCCCCCCCCATCCAGTTGAACACTGAAGCTTTCTTT. Looking up the rest from reference TRBV28 and TRBJ1-1 gives the full variable domain: DVKVTQSSRYLVKRTGEKVFLECVQDMDHENMFWYRQDPGLGLRLIYFSYDVKMKEKGDIPEGYSVSREKKERFSLILESASTNQTSMYLCASSPPPIQLNTEAFFGQGTRLTVV.

This clonotype came up many times. The chain uses TRBV12-3 or TRBV12-4 and TRBJ2-2, with a possible D match to TRBD2 (5 bases). The CDR3 has 14 amino acids. V lost 7 bases and J lost 6, with 15 bases in between. CDR3 sequence: CASILAEFSGELFF. The CDR3 coding sequence is TGTGCCAGCATCCTAGCAGAGTTTTCCGGGGAGCTGTTTTTT.

This clonotype was picked up many times. The V call is TRBV19, the J call TRBJ2-1, with 7 nucleotides matching TRBD1. CDR1 is LNHDA, CDR2 SQIVND, per germline (reference sequence). This CDR3 is 14 amino acids long. Losses at the gene ends were 5 bases for V and 7 bases for J; bases not matched to a gene: 8. The CDR3 DNA follows: TGTGCCAGTAGTTTCCGGGACAGTCGAAATGAGCAGTTCTTC. This translates into CASSFRDSRNEQFF.

This clonotype came up many times. The chain couples TRBV28 to TRBJ2-2; D gene ambiguous. The CDR3 consists of 15 residues. The germline V gene encodes CDR1 MDHEN and CDR2 SYDVKM. V was pared by 2 bases and J by 2 bases, with 9 bases between. CDR3 sequence (DNA): TGTGCCAGCAGTTTAATTCACGGAAACACCGGGGAGCTGTTTTTT. This gives the protein CASSLIHGNTGELFF.

This clonotype was observed many times. The chain links TRBV19 to TRBJ1-1; D gene uncertain. The V gene's germline CDR1 is LNHDA and CDR2 SQIVND (reference sequence). The ends were cut back, 2 bases at V and 11 bases at J, with 9 bases in the middle. This CDR3 comprises 11 residues. The CDR3: CASSIRAVAFF. In DNA, the CDR3 is TGTGCCAGTAGTATAAGGGCGGTCGCTTTCTTT.

This clonotype was seen repeatedly, ten times or more. This chain joins TRBV11-2 and TRBJ2-7; D not resolved. This CDR3 spans 15 amino acids. Germline loops: CDR1 SGHAT, CDR2 FQNNGV. Trimming left V 0 bases short and J 0 bases short, with 9 bases between. This CDR3 is CASSLDLVSSYEQYF. CDR3 nucleotide sequence: TGTGCCAGCAGCTTAGATCTCGTGAGCTCCTACGAGCAGTACTTC.

This clonotype came up many times. The chain has TRBV11-2 and TRBJ2-7, with unresolved D. V lost 3 bases to trimming and J lost 5 bases, with 14 bases between them. This CDR3 is 14 amino acids long. CDR1 and CDR2 (germline): SGHAT, FQNNGV. CDR3 in DNA: TGTGCCAGCAGCTTTAGCAGAAACGTCAACGAGCAGTACTTC. It specifies CASSFSRNVNEQYF.

This clonotype was seen only a few times. The rearrangement links TRBV5-5 to TRBJ2-7; 8 bases are shared with TRBD1. Germline assignment: CDR1 SGHKS and CDR2 YYEKEE (reference sequence). J gave up 2 bases and V 3 bases, and 10 bases lay outside the gene matches. The CDR3 runs to 16 residues. The CDR3: CASSWALRGRAYEQYF. In DNA, the CDR3 is TGTGCCAGCAGCTGGGCCCTCAGGGGGCGAGCCTACGAGCAGTACTTC.

This clonotype was observed at least ten times. This chain links TRBV10-2 with TRBJ2-6; possibly TRBD1 for D (5 bases). Germline loops: CDR1 WSHSY, CDR2 SAAADI. With 4 bases removed from V and 2 bases from J, the gap between germline ends came to 12 bases. The CDR3 has 16 amino acids. The CDR3 is CASSARNRPGANVLTF. The DNA of the CDR3 is TGCGCCAGCAGTGCCCGAAACAGGCCTGGGGCCAACGTCCTGACTTTC.

In its sample, this clonotype was seen a few times. The rearrangement uses TRBV20-1 and TRBJ1-5; possibly TRBD1 for D (6 bases). Germline V lookup: CDR1 DFQATT, CDR2 SNEGSKA (reference sequence). V lost 4 bases and J lost 5, with 15 bases in between. The CDR3 length is 14 residues. The CDR3: CSANSGTQYQPQHF. The CDR3 region has the DNA TGCAGTGCTAATTCCGGGACACAGTATCAGCCCCAGCATTTT.

This chain links TRBV29-1 with TRBJ1-2, with a weak D call TRBD1 (5 bases). Germline CDR1 is SQVTM and CDR2 is ANQGSEA. Trimming pared 3 bases from V and 0 bases from J, leaving 11 bases between. The CDR3 extends over 14 amino acids. CDR3 sequence reads: CSVDGGGTNYGYTF. The CDR3 bases are TGCAGCGTTGATGGGGGGGGTACTAACTATGGCTACACCTTC.

This clonotype was recorded a few times. A much larger clone sits a single nucleotide away, making a read error possible. The chain recombines TRBV20-1 with TRBJ2-7; 7 bases are a match to TRBD2. The length of the CDR3 is 13 residues. CDR1 is DFQATT, CDR2 SNEGSKA, per germline (reference sequence). DNA for the CDR3: TGCAATGCTAGAGTGGGCGGAGCGGGGGAGCAGTACTTC. It is translated as CNARVGGAGEQYF.

The gene calls are TRBV7-2 and TRBJ2-5; 7 bases agree with TRBD2. This CDR3 is 14 amino acids long. V lost 5 bases, J lost 1 base, and 4 bases stayed unmatched. In germline, CDR1 is SGHTA, CDR2 FQGNSA. CDR3 DNA: TGTGCCAGCAGCGGCGGGGGTGGCCAAGAGACCCAGTACTTC. Encoded protein: CASSGGGGQETQYF. Full variable domain (rest looked up from reference TRBV7-2 and TRBJ2-5): GAGVSQSPSNKVTEKGKDVELRCDPISGHTALYWYRQSLGQGLEFLIYFQGNSAPDKSGLPSDRFSAERTGGSVSTLTIQRTQQEDSAVYLCASSGGGGQETQYFGPGTRLLVL.

This clonotype came up many times. The chain recombines TRBV12-3 or TRBV12-4 with TRBJ1-1; D unresolved. The CDR3 runs to 14 residues. V was pared by 5 bases and J by 1 base, with 11 bases between. The CDR3 DNA sequence: TGTGCCAGCAGTCTTAGTGACGGGAACACTGAAGCTTTCTTT. This codes for CASSLSDGNTEAFF.

This clonotype was seen many times. The rearrangement uses TRBV14 and TRBJ2-7, with 14 bases matching TRBD2. This CDR3 has 14 residues. Looked up from germline, CDR1 is SGHDN and CDR2 is FVKESK. J gave up 9 bases and V 4 bases, and 5 bases lay outside the gene matches. The CDR3, as DNA: TGTGCCAGCAGCCCAGGACTAGCGGGAGGTCGGCAGTACTTC. Encoded protein: CASSPGLAGGRQYF.